This entry lists 5 T cell receptor beta chains sequenced from one sample in a study of T cells after yellow fever vaccination. MiXCR was run by TCRdb on the 5' RACE reads, yielding one entry per CDR3 protein. The data show fewer than 350,000 distinct CDR3 sequences, 3.5% to 4.5% seen once. The source was PBMCs, collected 15 days after the yellow fever booster vaccination. These receptor sequences come from a man aged 18 to 29 who received the YFV17D yellow fever vaccine.

Only a few counts were recorded for this clonotype. The gene calls are TRBV25-1 and TRBJ2-3; the match to TRBD1 covers 11 bases. Germline trimming cut 0 bases from V and 6 bases from J; bases unmatched to any gene: 5. The CDR3 totals 16 residues. Germline assignment: CDR1 MGHDK and CDR2 SYGVNS. The chain's CDR3 is CASSEYPDRGLDTQYF. DNA of the CDR3: TGTGCCAGCAGTGAATATCCGGACAGGGGGCTTGATACGCAGTATTTT.

This clonotype was seen at least ten times. J is TRBJ1-5 and V is TRBV20-1, with D perhaps matching TRBD1 (5 bases). CDR3 length: 16 residues. V was pared by 7 bases and J by 3 bases, with 22 bases between. Germline CDR1 is DFQATT and CDR2 is SNEGSKA (reference sequence). CDR3 sequence (DNA): TGCAGTGTCCGACAGATAAGGATGGAATTCAATCAGCCCCAGCATTTT. Protein product: CSVRQIRMEFNQPQHF.

This clonotype was counted ten times or more. The chain combines TRBV18 with TRBJ2-1, with 7 positions matching TRBD1. The germline V gene encodes CDR1 KGHSH and CDR2 LQKENI. This CDR3 has 13 residues. V was clipped by 6 bases and J by 7 bases; unmatched bases: 6. For the CDR3, the DNA is TGTGCCAGCTCTCTCGGGACAGTAAATGAGCAGTTCTTC. This translates into CASSLGTVNEQFF.

This sequence joins TRBV20-1 and TRBJ1-5, with 8 bases matching TRBD1. This CDR3 has 17 residues. The germline V gene has CDR1 DFQATT and CDR2 SNEGSKA (reference sequence). V shed 6 bases and J 0 bases; nucleotides not matched to a gene: 13. The DNA of the CDR3 is TGCAGTGCCCAACTAGGACAGGGTTATTTTAGCAATCAGCCCCAGCATTTT. Translating it yields CSAQLGQGYFSNQPQHF.

A few counts support this clonotype. V and J are TRBV7-9 and TRBJ2-1; D perhaps matches TRBD2 (6 bases). Looked up from germline, CDR1 is SEHNR and CDR2 is FQNEAQ (reference sequence). The CDR3 loop spans 16 amino acids. V dropped 3 bases and J dropped 4 bases, with 16 bases sitting between them. For the CDR3, the DNA is TGTGCCAGCAGCTTCCCGGAGGGGAACACTTACAATGAGCAGTTCTTC. It yields the protein CASSFPEGNTYNEQFF.